Presented here are 2 T cell receptor beta chains from one specimen sequenced in a study of T cells after yellow fever vaccination (dated by TCRdb to about 2019). The library was generated by 5' RACE. Sequencing took place on an Illumina HiSeq 2500. TCRdb trimmed the raw reads at Q25, called clones with MiXCR and kept productive beta chains. Rows with a matching CDR3 protein are joined into one entry that keeps the most common DNA and genes. In this sample the table shows 350,000 or so distinct CDR3 sequences, roughly 8.6% of which occur a single time. Approximately 15% of the sample is held by the ten biggest clonotypes. This specimen's treatment or condition label, interpreted: live attenuated yellow fever vaccine strain. The source was PBMCs, collected around 45 days after the first yellow fever vaccination. The receptor set was obtained from a young man who received the YFV17D yellow fever vaccine.

This clonotype was seen at least ten times. The chain uses TRBV5-1 and TRBJ1-1; weak D call: TRBD1 (5 bases). This CDR3 contains 15 residues. Germline CDR1 is SGHRS and CDR2 is YFSETQ. V was pared by 4 bases and J by 4 bases, with 17 bases between. CDR3 nucleotide sequence: TGCGCCAGCAGCGCCGGGCAGGGAGGATCCACTGAAGCTTTCTTT. It yields the protein CASSAGQGGSTEAFF.

The genes are TRBV7-2 and TRBJ2-3; D may be TRBD1 or TRBD2 (6 bases each). The CDR3 has 16 residues. Trimming removed 2 bases at V and 2 bases at J, with 14 bases between. Germline assignment: CDR1 SGHTA and CDR2 FQGNSA. For the CDR3, the DNA is TGTGCCAGCAGCTTAAATCCGGGGGCCACCACAGATACGCAGTATTTT. It codes for CASSLNPGATTDTQYF.